The 28 T cell receptor beta chains in this list originate from one sample, sequenced in a study of OX40 agonist ivuxolimab in advanced cancers. Library method: the immunoSEQ multiplex PCR assay. As stored in TCRdb, this immuneACCESS dataset retains in-frame rearrangements with V and J assigned. A fraction of the clones does not appear; measured against another copy, unresolved V genes explain less than half of the discrepancy, and the remainder lacks a known reason. The sample contains over 55,000 clones, roughly nine tenths of them found a single time. The ten largest make up 3.5% to 4.5% of the sample. This sample comprised CD4+ or CD8+ T cells sorted from blood, obtained in a trial of the OX40 agonist ivuxolimab. Receptor source: an adult with an advanced solid tumor such as melanoma, head and neck, liver or kidney cancer.

The genes are TRBV11-2 and TRBJ2-2; D call uncertain. This CDR3 region has 14 residues. V dropped 4 bases and J dropped 0 bases, with 6 bases sitting between them. In germline, CDR1 is SGHAT, CDR2 FQNNGV. CDR3: CASSSLANTGELFF. Written as DNA, the CDR3 is TGTGCCAGCAGCTCTCTAGCGAACACCGGGGAGCTGTTTTTT. The variable domain in full, completed from reference TRBV11-2 and TRBJ2-2, reads EAGVAQSPRYKIIEKRQSVAFWCNPISGHATLYWYQQILGQGPKLLIQFQNNGVVDDSQLPKDRFSAERLKGVDSTLKIQPAKLEDSAVYLCASSSLANTGELFFGEGSRLTVL.

V gene TRBV4-2 combines with J gene TRBJ2-3; D ambiguous. Germline V gene data show CDR1 as LGHNA and CDR2 as YNFKEQ. This CDR3 region has 12 residues. V was trimmed by 5 bases and J by 6 bases, leaving 9 bases between them. CDR3 sequence reads: CASSTIVDTQYF. CDR3 nucleotide sequence: TGTGCCAGCAGCACGATAGTCGATACGCAGTATTTT.

The chain is built from TRBV7-9 and TRBJ1-1; 10 nucleotides align to TRBD1. J gave up 7 bases and V 5 bases, and 7 bases lay outside the gene matches. The CDR3 runs to 14 residues. Germline values: CDR1 SEHNR, CDR2 FQNEAQ (reference sequence). CDR3 sequence reads: CASSPDRGQNEAFF. The CDR3 coding sequence is TGTGCCAGCAGCCCCGACAGGGGGCAAAATGAAGCTTTCTTT.

This clone was picked up a small number of times. This rearrangement joins TRBV29-1 to TRBJ2-7; maybe TRBD1 (6 bases). Trimming removed 7 bases at V and 4 bases at J, with 11 bases between. In germline, CDR1 is SQVTM, CDR2 ANQGSEA. The CDR3 has 11 amino acids. CDR3 bases: TGCAGCGGAGGGCAGGGGTACGAGCAGTACTTC. It codes for CSGGQGYEQYF.

V is TRBV6-5 and J is TRBJ2-5; D is unclear. Deletions cut 3 bases from V and 8 bases from J, with 7 bases between. Per the germline V gene, CDR1 is MNHEY and CDR2 is SVGAGI. The CDR3 is 11 amino acids. DNA for the CDR3: TGTGCCAGCAGTTATTTACAAACCCAGTACTTC. It encodes CASSYLQTQYF.

In this sample, this clone turned up once. The J gene is TRBJ2-7, the V gene TRBV28; D remains unclear. The germline CDR1 and CDR2 sequences are MDHEN and SYDVKM. The length of the CDR3 is 16 residues. V lost 5 bases and J lost 3, with 20 bases in between. CDR3 loop: CASSPRPSEHNYEQYF. The CDR3 DNA is TGTGCCAGCAGTCCCAGACCCTCTGAGCATAACTACGAGCAGTACTTC.

This sequence joins TRBV6-5 and TRBJ2-2; D gene ambiguous. There are 15 residues in the CDR3. Trimming removed 3 bases from V and 1 base from J, with 9 bases in between. CDR1 and CDR2 from the germline V gene are MNHEY and SVGAGI. The CDR3 loop is CASSYQTWNTGELFF. As DNA, the CDR3 is TGTGCCAGCAGTTATCAGACATGGAACACCGGGGAGCTGTTTTTT.

The chain is built from TRBV19 and TRBJ2-5, with 14 bases aligning to TRBD2. CDR3 length: 17 amino acids. V shed 4 bases and J 1 base; nucleotides not matched to a gene: 5. The germline V gene has CDR1 LNHDA and CDR2 SQIVND (reference sequence). The CDR3 loop is CASSTRLAGGSQETQYF. The CDR3 DNA sequence: TGTGCCAGTAGTACTCGACTAGCGGGAGGGAGCCAAGAGACCCAGTACTTC.

This clone was detected once. This chain uses TRBV27 with TRBJ2-7; no clear D gene. Germline loops: CDR1 MNHEY, CDR2 SMNVEV (reference sequence). Trimming stripped 6 bases from V and 0 bases from J, with 9 bases between. The CDR3 covers 13 residues. The CDR3 loop is CASSSGPSYEQYF. CDR3 bases: TGTGCCAGCAGCTCCGGACCCTCCTACGAGCAGTACTTC.

The V gene is TRBV7-9, the J gene TRBJ2-7, with D possibly called TRBD1 or TRBD2 (5 bases each). CDR3 length equals 13 residues. Trimming pared 4 bases from V and 4 bases from J, leaving 11 bases between. Germline V lookup: CDR1 SEHNR, CDR2 FQNEAQ (reference sequence). The CDR3 nucleotides are TGTGCCAGCAGCTACCCAGAGGGGTACGAGCAGTACTTC. Protein: CASSYPEGYEQYF.

V usage is TRBV25-1 and J usage is TRBJ2-2, with D maybe TRBD1 (6 bases). Trimming took 8 bases from V and 3 from J, leaving 13 bases between them. The CDR3 loop spans 14 amino acids. CDR1 is MGHDK and CDR2 is SYGVNS in the germline V gene. The chain's CDR3 is CASEAGVDTGELFF. CDR3 coding DNA: TGTGCCAGCGAGGCAGGGGTCGACACCGGGGAGCTGTTTTTT.

CDR3: CASSLAKEGRWETQYF. As DNA, the CDR3 is TGTGCCAGCAGCTTAGCTAAGGAGGGGCGGTGGGAGACCCAGTACTTC. This rearrangement joins TRBV11-2 to TRBJ2-5, with D perhaps TRBD2 (6 bases). CDR1 is SGHAT and CDR2 is FQNNGV in the germline V gene. This CDR3 has 16 amino acids. Trimming took 1 base from V and 5 from J, leaving 17 bases between them. The full variable domain, in which reference TRBV11-2 and TRBJ2-5 provide the parts outside the CDR3, is EAGVAQSPRYKIIEKRQSVAFWCNPISGHATLYWYQQILGQGPKLLIQFQNNGVVDDSQLPKDRFSAERLKGVDSTLKIQPAKLEDSAVYLCASSLAKEGRWETQYFGPGTRLLVL.

The chain links TRBV15 to TRBJ2-2; TRBD2 matches 15 bases. The CDR3 runs to 18 residues. The germline V gene has CDR1 LNHNV and CDR2 YYDKDF (reference sequence). Trimming at V came to 4 bases and at J to 1 base, leaving 4 bases not matched to a gene. CDR3 region: CATSTTGLAGGNTGELFF. The CDR3 coding sequence is TGTGCCACCAGCACAACGGGACTAGCGGGAGGGAACACCGGGGAGCTGTTTTTT.

The chain employs TRBV4-1 and TRBJ2-7; D call uncertain. This CDR3 contains 13 residues. Trimming removed 4 bases from V and 0 bases from J, with 7 bases in between. Germline V gives CDR1 MGHRA, CDR2 YSYEKL. Here the CDR3 reads CASSLTLSYEQYF. CDR3 sequence (DNA): TGCGCCAGCAGCCTGACTCTCTCCTACGAGCAGTACTTC.

The chain is built from TRBV4-1 and TRBJ2-1; TRBD1 might be the D (6 bases). The CDR3 runs 15 residues. Germline lookup yields CDR1 MGHRA and CDR2 YSYEKL. Deletions cut 4 bases from V and 7 bases from J, with 17 bases between. CDR3 nucleotide sequence: TGCGCCAGCAGCCCAGACAGGAGCCCCTGGAATGAGCAGTTCTTC. Translation: CASSPDRSPWNEQFF.

In this sample, this clone turned up once. The chain carries TRBV28 and TRBJ2-3; 8 positions match TRBD1. Trimming removed 6 bases from V and 2 bases from J; junction bases left unmatched: 4. This CDR3 spans 14 amino acids. The germline CDR1 and CDR2 sequences are MDHEN and SYDVKM. CDR3 in DNA: TGTGCCAGCAGATACCAGGGGGCCACAGATACGCAGTATTTT. It yields the protein CASRYQGATDTQYF.

The CDR3 sequence is CASSLVSLAGGNEQFF. Here the CDR3 DNA reads TGTGCCAGCAGCTTAGTGTCCCTAGCGGGAGGGAATGAGCAGTTCTTC. V gene TRBV11-2 combines with J gene TRBJ2-1; 12 bases match TRBD2. Trimming took 1 base from V and 7 from J; bases not matched to a gene: 5. CDR3 length: 16 residues. CDR1 and CDR2 (germline): SGHAT, FQNNGV.

Judged by abundance, this clone is medium-sized. The chain combines TRBV10-3 with TRBJ1-5; D might be TRBD1 (6 bases). Looked up from germline, CDR1 is ENHRY and CDR2 is SYGVKD. This CDR3 comprises 15 residues. The V end was cut by 0 bases, the J end by 6 bases, with 12 bases between. The CDR3, as DNA: TGTGCCATCAGTGAGTCGCCGGGGGGCGGTCAGCCCCAGCATTTT. Its translation: CAISESPGGGQPQHF.

V is TRBV5-6 and J is TRBJ2-7; 10 bases match TRBD1. In germline, CDR1 is SGHDT, CDR2 YYEEEE. CDR3 length: 15 amino acids. V dropped 3 bases and J dropped 0; count of bases not matched to a gene: 3. This chain's CDR3 is CASSSGTGASYEQYF. The CDR3 DNA is TGTGCCAGCAGCTCCGGGACAGGGGCCTCCTACGAGCAGTACTTC.

The V and J genes are TRBV4-3 and TRBJ2-1, with D possibly TRBD2 on 5 matching bases. The CDR3 spans 13 residues. In germline, CDR1 is LGHNA, CDR2 YSLEER. Between the trimmed V and J ends, which lost 0 bases and 9 bases, there was a span of 9 bases. As DNA, the CDR3 is TGCGCCAGCAGCCAAGATGCGGGTACTGAGCAGTTCTTC. Its translation: CASSQDAGTEQFF.

This clone came up once. The gene calls are TRBV7-9 and TRBJ2-2; D perhaps matches TRBD1 (7 bases). The germline V gene encodes CDR1 SEHNR and CDR2 FQNEAQ (reference sequence). Trimming pared 5 bases from V and 5 bases from J, leaving 9 bases between. The CDR3 covers 13 residues. CDR3 amino acids: CASSPGGTGELFF. Here the CDR3 DNA reads TGTGCCAGCAGCCCAGGGGGGACCGGGGAGCTGTTTTTT. Looking up the rest from reference TRBV7-9 and TRBJ2-2 gives the full variable domain: DTGVSQNPRHKITKRGQNVTFRCDPISEHNRLYWYRQTLGQGPEFLTYFQNEAQLEKSRLLSDRFSAERPKGSFSTLEIQRTEQGDSAMYLCASSPGGTGELFFGEGSRLTVL.

The CDR3 spells CASSSDGGPGNTIYF. The CDR3 nucleotides are TGTGCCAGCAGCTCCGATGGTGGACCTGGAAACACCATATATTTT. This chain joins TRBV7-3 and TRBJ1-3; the D is unclear. This CDR3 is built from 15 residues. From germline, CDR1 is SGHTA and CDR2 FQGTGA. The V end lost 4 bases, the J end lost 2 bases, and 12 bases lay between the germline ends.

This chain links TRBV19 with TRBJ1-5, with no clear D. CDR3 size: 15 residues. CDR1 and CDR2 from the germline V gene are LNHDA and SQIVND (reference sequence). V was shortened by 1 base and J by 0 bases, with 7 bases between the two germline ends. The CDR3: CASSIATDSNQPQHF. In DNA, the CDR3 is TGTGCCAGTAGTATAGCAACTGATAGCAATCAGCCCCAGCATTTT.

The rearrangement links TRBV4-3 to TRBJ1-3; D call uncertain. The CDR3 extends over 15 amino acids. Trimming stripped 0 bases from V and 3 bases from J, with 9 bases between. Germline V lookup: CDR1 LGHNA, CDR2 YSLEER. The CDR3 region has the DNA TGCGCCAGCAGCCAAGAGCGAGGGTTTGGAAACACCATATATTTT. Translation gives CASSQERGFGNTIYF.

This chain links TRBV15 with TRBJ1-5; 8 bases map to TRBD1. The CDR3 loop spans 13 amino acids. Germline V lookup: CDR1 LNHNV, CDR2 YYDKDF (reference sequence). The V and J ends lost 3 bases and 7 bases, in that order; junction bases with no gene match: 2. The CDR3 nucleotides read TGTGCCACCAGCAGTGACAGGGGCCAGCCCCAGCATTTT. Translation gives CATSSDRGQPQHF.

The V call is TRBV28, the J call TRBJ2-7, with D tentatively TRBD2 (6 bases). The CDR3 runs to 14 residues. Germline V gives CDR1 MDHEN, CDR2 SYDVKM. Trimming took 3 bases from V and 2 from J, leaving 11 bases between them. This CDR3 reads CASSLMEGPYEQYF. The DNA for the CDR3 is TGTGCCAGCAGTTTGATGGAGGGACCCTACGAGCAGTACTTC.

J is TRBJ1-1 and V is TRBV14; D gene ambiguous. The germline CDR1 and CDR2 sequences are SGHDN and FVKESK. The V and J ends lost 1 base and 1 base respectively, with 4 bases between them. The CDR3 extends over 13 amino acids. Here the CDR3 reads CASSQAENTEAFF. DNA for the CDR3: TGTGCCAGCAGCCAAGCGGAGAACACTGAAGCTTTCTTT.

This rearrangement joins TRBV7-6 to TRBJ1-1; D possibly corresponds to TRBD1 (5 bases). CDR1 is SGHVS, CDR2 FNYEAQ, per germline. The V end was cut by 5 bases, the J end by 0 bases, with 10 bases between. The CDR3 covers 14 residues. CDR3: CASSQTALNTEAFF. The CDR3 coding sequence is TGTGCCAGCAGCCAGACAGCCTTGAACACTGAAGCTTTCTTT.